The subject of this entry is one T cell receptor (beta chain). The sample originates from a study of cytomegalovirus exposure and HLA in healthy donors. It was with 60 Vbeta and 13 Jbeta primers that the PCR ran. TCRdb's table, derived via immunoSEQ multiplex PCR, lists solely in-frame clones and lacks some. The profile shows about 190,000 clones, about four fifths of them singletons. Per the germline V gene, CDR1 is SGHTA and CDR2 is FQGNSA. With 5 bases clipped from V and 0 bases from J, the junction kept 2 bases outside the gene matches. CDR3 size: 15 residues. This receptor was taken from a woman between 40 and 50 years old in good health and CMV-seronegative. The V gene is TRBV7-2, the J gene TRBJ2-1; 9 positions match TRBD2. Input material: PBMCs. Here the CDR3 reads CASSVSGGSYNEQFF. For the CDR3, the DNA is TGTGCCAGCAGCGTTAGCGGGGGCTCCTACAATGAGCAGTTCTTC.